The 16 T cell receptor beta chains below were found in one sample sequenced in a study of T cells after yellow fever vaccination. TCRdb processed the 5' RACE reads anew with MiXCR; each CDR3 protein has one entry. The sample has a few hundred thousand distinct CDR3 sequences; approximately 16% are singletons. Sequenced here: PBMCs, sampled less than 6 days after the first yellow fever vaccination. These receptors were obtained from a man between 18 and 35 years old who received the YFV17D yellow fever vaccine.

The chain is built from TRBV12-3 or TRBV12-4 and TRBJ2-5; 14 bases match TRBD2. V lost 3 bases to trimming and J lost 4 bases; unmatched junction nucleotides: 7. This CDR3 contains 17 residues. CDR3 residues: CASSLTSGGAVPETQYF. CDR3 coding DNA: TGTGCCAGCAGTTTGACTAGCGGGGGGGCCGTTCCAGAGACCCAGTACTTC.

This clonotype showed up just a few times. The chain links TRBV7-3 to TRBJ2-1; 9 bases are shared with TRBD2. This CDR3 has 16 amino acids. Per the germline V gene, CDR1 is SGHTA and CDR2 is FQGTGA. Trimming took 2 bases from V and 9 from J; bases not matched to a gene: 11. CDR3 region: CASSLGLAGTQGEQFF. The CDR3 nucleotides read TGTGCCAGCAGCTTAGGGCTAGCGGGGACCCAGGGTGAGCAGTTCTTC. The variable domain in full, with the rest retrieved from reference TRBV7-3 and TRBJ2-1, is GAGVSQTPSNKVTEKGKYVELRCDPISGHTALYWYRQSLGQGPEFLIYFQGTGAADDSGLPNDRFFAVRPEGSVSTLKIQRTERGDSAVYLCASSLGLAGTQGEQFFGPGTRLTVL.

This clonotype occurred many times. The chain links TRBV5-1 to TRBJ2-7; D gene ambiguous. V lost 1 base, J lost 5 bases, and 10 bases lay in between. The CDR3 extends over 13 amino acids. CDR1 is SGHRS and CDR2 is YFSETQ in the germline V gene. CDR3 bases: TGCGCCAGCAGCTTGATCCGGGCCCACGAGCAGTACTTC. Translation gives CASSLIRAHEQYF.

V gene TRBV5-6 combines with J gene TRBJ2-3, with unresolved D. Trimming took off 1 base at V and 1 base at J, with 4 bases between the two ends. In germline, CDR1 is SGHDT, CDR2 YYEEEE. CDR3 length equals 13 residues. The CDR3 region is CASSLMGTDTQYF. The CDR3 coding sequence is TGTGCCAGCAGCTTGATGGGCACAGATACGCAGTATTTT.

The chain links TRBV6-5 to TRBJ2-3; D call uncertain. The V end lost 0 bases, the J end lost 8 bases, and 9 bases lay between the germline ends. The CDR3 extends over 13 amino acids. CDR1 is MNHEY, CDR2 SVGAGI, per germline. This CDR3 is CASSYSTMGTQYF. CDR3 bases: TGTGCCAGCAGTTACTCAACCATGGGTACGCAGTATTTT.

In this sample, this clonotype turned up a few times. The rearrangement uses TRBV2 and TRBJ2-5; D gene ambiguous. The V gene's germline CDR1 is SNHLY and CDR2 FYNNEI. The CDR3 covers 15 residues. V dropped 6 bases and J dropped 2 bases, with 16 bases sitting between them. CDR3 coding DNA: TGTGCCAGCAGAGCACCGACGGGTACACAAGAGACCCAGTACTTC. Its protein is CASRAPTGTQETQYF.

This clonotype was detected only a few times. The chain employs TRBV20-1 and TRBJ2-2, with 7 positions matching TRBD1. CDR3 length equals 12 residues. Germline CDR1 is DFQATT and CDR2 is SNEGSKA (reference sequence). Trimming took 4 bases from V and 7 from J; bases not matched to a gene: 3. The CDR3 DNA reads as TGCAGTGCTATTACAGGGGTCGGGGAGCTGTTTTTT. It encodes CSAITGVGELFF.

This clonotype was seen more than once but under ten times. This chain joins TRBV4-1 and TRBJ1-2, with a tentative D call TRBD1 (5 bases). The germline V gene has CDR1 MGHRA and CDR2 YSYEKL. This CDR3 is built from 15 residues. The V gene lost 0 bases and the J gene lost 4 bases, with 12 bases spanning the gap. As DNA, the CDR3 is TGCGCCAGCAGCCAAGATTCCGGACAAATCTATGGCTACACCTTC. Its protein product is CASSQDSGQIYGYTF.

This chain connects TRBV5-6 to TRBJ2-1; D gene unclear. Germline V lookup: CDR1 SGHDT, CDR2 YYEEEE. Trimming shortened V by 5 bases and J by 3 bases, and 18 bases separated the two germline ends. CDR3 length: 16 residues. For the CDR3, the DNA is TGTGCCAGCAGAACTGGTAGGACCTACCTCTACAATGAGCAGTTCTTC. This encodes CASRTGRTYLYNEQFF.

There are a few counts of this clonotype. The chain recombines TRBV20-1 with TRBJ1-3, with 10 nucleotides matching TRBD1. CDR3 length: 14 residues. The trim removed 4 bases at V and 2 bases at J, leaving 2 bases unmatched. Germline-derived CDR1 and CDR2 are DFQATT and SNEGSKA (reference sequence). In nucleotides, the CDR3 is TGCAGTGCTAATGGACAGGGGGCTGGAAACACCATATATTTT. It is translated as CSANGQGAGNTIYF.

In its sample, this clonotype was seen a few times. This chain connects TRBV5-6 to TRBJ2-1; TRBD1 agrees at 7 bases. The CDR3 totals 11 residues. CDR1 is SGHDT, CDR2 YYEEEE, per germline. V shed 4 bases, J shed 13 bases, and the junction held 5 bases outside the gene matches. CDR3 nucleotide sequence: TGTGCCAGCAGCCTGGGGGACAGCCAGTTCTTC. It codes for CASSLGDSQFF.

This clonotype was seen a few times. The chain uses TRBV3-1 and TRBJ2-1; perhaps TRBD2 as D (5 bases). This CDR3 comprises 15 residues. From germline, CDR1 is LGHDT and CDR2 YNNKEL (reference sequence). The ends were cut back, 0 bases at V and 4 bases at J, with 10 bases in the middle. CDR3 in DNA: TGTGCCAGCAGCCAAGATGTAGCGTCGTACAATGAGCAGTTCTTC. Its translation is CASSQDVASYNEQFF.

The rearrangement links TRBV15 to TRBJ1-2, with D uncertain. This CDR3 comprises 15 residues. Trimming stripped 0 bases from V and 10 bases from J, with 18 bases between. The germline CDR1 and CDR2 sequences are LNHNV and YYDKDF (reference sequence). Here the CDR3 reads CATSRDPVKVLDYTF. The CDR3, as DNA: TGTGCCACCAGCAGAGATCCCGTTAAGGTTCTCGACTACACCTTC.

The chain recombines TRBV7-9 with TRBJ1-2; D not resolved. CDR1 is SEHNR, CDR2 FQNEAQ, per germline (reference sequence). This CDR3 is built from 16 residues. V was cut by 5 bases and J by 2 bases, with 18 bases left in between. The CDR3 loop is CASSRLREGQNYGYTF. The CDR3 nucleotides read TGTGCCAGCAGCCGCCTGCGAGAGGGCCAAAACTATGGCTACACCTTC.

This chain uses TRBV5-6 with TRBJ1-1, with TRBD1 identical over 10 bases. The V segment lost 4 bases and the J segment 6 bases; nucleotides outside the gene matches: 12. Germline V gives CDR1 SGHDT, CDR2 YYEEEE. The CDR3 runs to 16 residues. The DNA for the CDR3 is TGTGCCAGCAGCAACGCAGGGACAGGGGACGGGTCTGAAGCTTTCTTT. Translation gives CASSNAGTGDGSEAFF.

The chain has TRBV5-5 and TRBJ2-5; 11 bases align to TRBD2. Trimming took 4 bases from V and 5 from J; bases not matched to a gene: 7. In germline, CDR1 is SGHKS, CDR2 YYEKEE (reference sequence). The CDR3 totals 15 residues. CDR3 sequence: CASSRLAGTRETQYF. In DNA form, the CDR3 reads TGTGCCAGCAGCCGACTAGCGGGGACTAGGGAGACCCAGTACTTC.